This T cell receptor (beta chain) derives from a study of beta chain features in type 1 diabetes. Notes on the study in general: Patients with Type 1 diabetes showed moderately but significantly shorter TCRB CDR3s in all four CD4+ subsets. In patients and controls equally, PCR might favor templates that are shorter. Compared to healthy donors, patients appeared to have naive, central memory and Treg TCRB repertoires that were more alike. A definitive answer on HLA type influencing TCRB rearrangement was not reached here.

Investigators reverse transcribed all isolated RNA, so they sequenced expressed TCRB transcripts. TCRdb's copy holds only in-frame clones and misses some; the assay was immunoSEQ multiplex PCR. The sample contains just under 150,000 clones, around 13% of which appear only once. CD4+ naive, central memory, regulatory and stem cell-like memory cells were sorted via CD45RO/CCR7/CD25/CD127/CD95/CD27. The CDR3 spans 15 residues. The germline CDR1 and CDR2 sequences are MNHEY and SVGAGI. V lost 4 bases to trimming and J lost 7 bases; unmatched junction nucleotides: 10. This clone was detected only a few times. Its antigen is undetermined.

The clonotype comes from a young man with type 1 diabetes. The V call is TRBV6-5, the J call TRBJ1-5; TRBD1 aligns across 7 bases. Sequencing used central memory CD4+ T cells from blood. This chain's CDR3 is CASSLTNRGDQPQHF. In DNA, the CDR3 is TGTGCCAGCAGTTTGACCAACAGGGGAGACCAGCCCCAGCATTTT.